This entry is about one T cell receptor (beta chain). As yet, its antigen is unknown. One entry per CDR3 protein results from TCRdb running MiXCR on the 5' RACE reads. In the table there are 250,000 to 300,000 distinct CDR3 sequences, 16% of which are singletons. The data belong to a study of T-cell memory formation after mild COVID-19. Study-wide background: Across donors, TCR clusters were largely donor specific.

Per germline, CDR1 SGHAT and CDR2 FQNNGV. The ends lost 4 bases at V and 5 bases at J; junction bases unmatched: 4. The CDR3 runs 13 residues. Findings and caveats of the study: Clones contracting day 15 to 85 were balanced CD4/CD8; later expanders leaned CD4+.

The chain couples TRBV11-2 to TRBJ1-2; 7 bases are a match to TRBD1. The sequenced sample was PBMCs or a T cell subset sorted from them (not recorded which). The source is a man between 18 and 35 years old who had mild COVID-19 (a few samples of this study predate the infection). Cell type and time point are not known. The CDR3 loop is CASSWDRGYGYTF. CDR3 bases: TGTGCCAGCAGCTGGGACAGAGGGTATGGCTACACCTTC.